The 13 T cell receptor beta chains in this list originate from one sample, sequenced in a study of OX40 agonist ivuxolimab in advanced cancers. Here immunoSEQ multiplex PCR was the method, and the copy in TCRdb shows in-frame clones only, minus some. The table has about 41,000 clones, more than 70% seen once. The starting material was CD4+ or CD8+ T cells sorted from blood, obtained in a trial of the OX40 agonist ivuxolimab. These receptor sequences come from an adult with an advanced solid tumor such as melanoma, head and neck, liver or kidney cancer.

J is TRBJ1-1 and V is TRBV7-6; D remains unclear. Germline CDR1 SGHVS, CDR2 FNYEAQ. The V and J ends lost 0 bases and 7 bases respectively, with 12 bases between them. The CDR3 runs to 14 residues. The CDR3 loop is CASSLAKGGYEAFF. CDR3 sequence (DNA): TGTGCCAGCAGCTTAGCCAAAGGAGGCTATGAAGCTTTCTTT.

CDR3 nucleotide sequence: TGTGCCAGCAGTTTCGGACGGTTCAACACTGAAGCTTTCTTT. This translates into CASSFGRFNTEAFF. This chain joins TRBV28 and TRBJ1-1; no clear D gene. The CDR3 is 14 amino acids. With 3 bases removed from V and 2 bases from J, the gap between germline ends came to 10 bases. Per the germline V gene, CDR1 is MDHEN and CDR2 is SYDVKM.

The chain is built from TRBV6-5 and TRBJ2-1; D is unresolved. Germline CDR1 is MNHEY and CDR2 is SVGAGI. Trimming stripped 2 bases from V and 9 bases from J, with 11 bases between. The CDR3 has 13 residues. The CDR3 reads CASSYPPWGEQFF. Written as DNA, the CDR3 is TGTGCCAGCAGTTACCCTCCATGGGGTGAGCAGTTCTTC.

The chain links TRBV7-2 to TRBJ2-6, with D perhaps given as TRBD1 or TRBD2 (5 bases each). This CDR3 region has 14 residues. The germline CDR1 and CDR2 sequences are SGHTA and FQGNSA. Trimming removed 5 bases from V and 5 bases from J, with 10 bases in between. The CDR3 spells CASSRDARANVLTF. In DNA form, the CDR3 reads TGTGCCAGCAGCCGGGACGCACGGGCCAACGTCCTGACTTTC. The entire variable domain, with the rest obtained from reference TRBV7-2 and TRBJ2-6, is as follows: GAGVSQSPSNKVTEKGKDVELRCDPISGHTALYWYRQSLGQGLEFLIYFQGNSAPDKSGLPSDRFSAERTGGSVSTLTIQRTQQEDSAVYLCASSRDARANVLTFGAGSRLTVL.

The chain employs TRBV18 and TRBJ2-2; D remains ambiguous. V was cut by 4 bases and J by 7 bases, with 7 bases left in between. The germline CDR1 and CDR2 sequences are KGHSH and LQKENI. The CDR3 runs 12 residues. CDR3 in amino acids: CASSLPFGELFF. As DNA, the CDR3 is TGTGCCAGCTCACTACCATTCGGGGAGCTGTTTTTT.

The rearrangement joins TRBV11-3 to TRBJ2-6; possibly TRBD1 for D (5 bases). Germline loops: CDR1 SGHNT, CDR2 YENEEA. CDR3 size: 16 residues. V lost 6 bases and J lost 1, with 13 bases in between. The CDR3, as DNA: TGTGCCAGCAGACGCAGGGTCGTATCTGGGGCCAACGTCCTGACTTTC. Protein sequence: CASRRRVVSGANVLTF.

The chain combines TRBV19 with TRBJ2-5, with D hard to call. The J call may be faulty, since TRBJ2-7 better matches the DNA end. The germline V gene encodes CDR1 LNHDA and CDR2 SQIVND (reference sequence). The CDR3 is 15 residues long. In DNA, the CDR3 is TGTGCCAGTAGTTTCGGCGTCCAACACTCCTACGAGCAGTACTTC. This translates into CASSFGVQHSYEQYF.

This chain connects TRBV11-3 to TRBJ2-3; no clear D gene. Germline assignment: CDR1 SGHNT and CDR2 YENEEA. V gave up 5 bases and J gave up 4 bases, with 13 bases separating them. The CDR3 spans 14 residues. The CDR3 sequence: CASSPYRLADTQYF. CDR3 DNA sequence: TGTGCCAGCAGCCCGTACCGCCTAGCAGATACGCAGTATTTT.

As DNA, the CDR3 is TGTGCCAGCAGTCTCCAAGGACAGGGGGCAAATGGCTACACCTTC. It codes for CASSLQGQGANGYTF. This sequence joins TRBV2 and TRBJ1-2, with 11 nucleotides matching TRBD1. Germline assignment: CDR1 SNHLY and CDR2 FYNNEI. The CDR3 spans 15 residues. V gave up 5 bases and J gave up 6 bases; unmatched junction bases: 8.

The genes are TRBV11-2 and TRBJ1-3; TRBD1 matches 8 bases. V was clipped by 5 bases and J by 0 bases; unmatched bases: 6. Per the germline V gene, CDR1 is SGHAT and CDR2 is FQNNGV. CDR3 size: 16 residues. The CDR3 coding sequence is TGTGCCAGCAGCCCCCGACAGGGGAGCTCTGGAAACACCATATATTTT. As protein: CASSPRQGSSGNTIYF.

The rearrangement joins TRBV6-1 to TRBJ1-2; 7 bases map to TRBD1. CDR1 is MNHNS, CDR2 SASEGT, per germline. This CDR3 comprises 14 residues. V lost 8 bases, J lost 7 bases, and 13 bases stayed unmatched. This chain's CDR3 is CASGRGRPLAGYTF. The DNA for the CDR3 is TGTGCCAGCGGGAGGGGGCGGCCCCTAGCTGGCTACACCTTC.

In DNA form, the CDR3 reads TGTGCCAGCAGCAGGGCAAAAGGGGGGAGCCACGAGCAGTACTTC. This sequence encodes CASSRAKGGSHEQYF. The V call is TRBV21-1, the J call TRBJ2-7. TRBV21-1 is noted as a pseudogene. The CDR3 has 15 residues.

The chain links TRBV28 to TRBJ2-1; 7 bases are a match to TRBD1. J lost 5 bases, V lost 2 bases, and 6 bases had no gene match. The length of the CDR3 is 15 residues. Germline-derived CDR1 and CDR2 are MDHEN and SYDVKM. CDR3 DNA sequence: TGTGCCAGCAGTTTAAGTGACAGGGCCCACAATGAGCAGTTCTTC. It specifies CASSLSDRAHNEQFF.